This record concerns one T cell receptor (beta chain) sequence. Its antigen is unknown. The sample comes from a study of cytomegalovirus exposure and HLA in healthy donors. Study results and caveats: In a later analysis, CMV-associated beta chains were mostly HLA-associated, it appeared.

CDR1 and CDR2 from the germline V gene are WNHNN and SYGVQD (reference sequence). The length of the CDR3 is 15 residues. V was pared by 6 bases and J by 4 bases, with 7 bases of the junction left unmatched. Researchers ran the PCR with 60 Vbeta and 13 Jbeta primers. Assay: immunoSEQ multiplex PCR; the TCRdb copy retains only in-frame clones and omits some. The sample lists about 100,000 clones, roughly 80% seen once, with roughly 7.7% in the top ten. The sequenced material came from PBMCs. This TCR came from a middle-aged man in good health and CMV-seropositive. V usage is TRBV10-1 and J usage is TRBJ2-7, with 12 positions matching TRBD2. CDR3 sequence (DNA): TGCGCCAGCAGCGCTCTAGCGGGGGGGCAATACGAGCAGTACTTC. Residues: CASSALAGGQYEQYF.